A single sample gave rise to the 24 T cell receptor beta chains below, sequenced in a study of cytomegalovirus exposure and HLA in healthy donors (dated by TCRdb to the late 2010s). Libraries were prepared through the immunoSEQ multiplex PCR assay. The multiplex PCR relied on a mix of 60 forward primers for TCR Vbeta segments and 13 reverse primers for TCR Jbeta segments. TCRdb took this table from immuneACCESS and kept in-frame rearrangements with V and J called. Such tables lack part of the clones; where checked against another copy, unresolved V genes explain under half of the gap, and the rest is unexplained. The sample table holds 65,000 to 100,000 clones, of which around 79% were seen once. The ten largest clones capture approximately 5.7% of the sample. Sequencing was performed on PBMCs. These receptors were taken from a female donor in good health and CMV-seronegative.

The chain links TRBV7-9 to TRBJ2-7, with TRBD1 identical over 9 bases. CDR3 length: 15 residues. CDR1 SEHNR and CDR2 FQNEAQ come from the germline V gene (reference sequence). V gave up 5 bases and J gave up 2 bases; unmatched junction bases: 7. CDR3 in DNA: TGTGCCAGCAGCCCCCGGGACAGGGCTCCCTACGAGCAGTACTTC. Translated, it gives CASSPRDRAPYEQYF.

This clone has only one observation. The chain employs TRBV4-1 and TRBJ2-5; 9 bases align to TRBD1. The germline gives CDR1 MGHRA, CDR2 YSYEKL. V shed 3 bases and J 11 bases; nucleotides not matched to a gene: 13. The CDR3 runs 15 residues. CDR3: CASSQGRDREFVQYF. The CDR3 DNA reads TGCGCCAGCAGCCAGGGCCGGGACAGGGAGTTCGTGCAGTACTTC.

This clone has only one observation. The chain recombines TRBV11-2 with TRBJ2-7; D is possibly TRBD2 (5 bases). The CDR3 contains 14 residues. V gave up 4 bases and J gave up 6 bases, with 16 bases separating them. In germline, CDR1 is SGHAT, CDR2 FQNNGV. CDR3 DNA: TGTGCCAGCAGCTCCACCGGGATAACCCGCGAGCAGTACTTC. Protein product: CASSSTGITREQYF.

The V and J genes are TRBV29-1 and TRBJ1-1, with TRBD1 identical over 10 bases. Germline trimming cut 2 bases from V and 3 bases from J; bases unmatched to any gene: 3. The CDR3 covers 14 residues. Germline CDR1 is SQVTM and CDR2 is ANQGSEA. CDR3 region: CSVERTGGDTEAFF. As DNA, the CDR3 is TGCAGCGTTGAAAGGACAGGGGGGGACACTGAAGCTTTCTTT. The whole variable domain, remainder taken from reference TRBV29-1 and TRBJ1-1, is SAVISQKPSRDICQRGTSLTIQCQVDSQVTMMFWYRQQPGQSLTLIATANQGSEATYESGFVIDKFPISRPNLTFSTLTVSNMSPEDSSIYLCSVERTGGDTEAFFGQGTRLTVV.

The CDR3 loop reads CASSLDRVEQYF. The CDR3 bases are TGTGCCAGCTCGCTTGACAGGGTCGAGCAGTACTTC. The V gene is TRBV18, the J gene TRBJ2-5, with TRBD1 matching over 7 bases. The DNA end favors TRBJ2-7, so the J call may be wrong. From germline, CDR1 is KGHSH and CDR2 LQKENI. This CDR3 is 12 amino acids long.

The chain uses TRBV14 and TRBJ2-3; TRBD2 aligns across 7 bases. Looked up from germline, CDR1 is SGHDN and CDR2 is FVKESK. V trimming: 1 base; J trimming: 4 bases; junction bases outside the gene matches: 8. The CDR3 runs to 16 residues. CDR3 residues: CASSQGREALADTQYF. CDR3 in DNA: TGTGCCAGCAGCCAAGGACGGGAGGCCCTGGCAGATACGCAGTATTTT.

V usage is TRBV28 and J usage is TRBJ2-2, with unresolved D. Germline loops: CDR1 MDHEN, CDR2 SYDVKM. With 4 bases removed from V and 8 bases from J, the gap between germline ends came to 14 bases. The CDR3 contains 14 residues. Here the CDR3 reads CASSSPSTAGELFF. The CDR3 DNA is TGTGCCAGCAGTTCGCCATCCACTGCGGGGGAGCTGTTTTTT. The full variable domain, with the rest looked up from reference TRBV28 and TRBJ2-2, is DVKVTQSSRYLVKRTGEKVFLECVQDMDHENMFWYRQDPGLGLRLIYFSYDVKMKEKGDIPEGYSVSREKKERFSLILESASTNQTSMYLCASSSPSTAGELFFGEGSRLTVL.

The chain recombines TRBV11-3 with TRBJ1-6; TRBD1 agrees at 9 bases. This CDR3 is 15 amino acids long. V dropped 3 bases and J dropped 5; count of bases not matched to a gene: 2. The germline V gene has CDR1 SGHNT and CDR2 YENEEA. CDR3 loop: CASSLGTGNNSPLHF. CDR3 DNA sequence: TGTGCCAGCAGCTTGGGGACAGGGAATAATTCACCCCTCCACTTT. The whole variable domain, filled in from reference TRBV11-3 and TRBJ1-6, reads EAGVVQSPRYKIIEKKQPVAFWCNPISGHNTLYWYLQNLGQGPELLIRYENEEAVDDSQLPKDRFSAERLKGVDSTLKIQPAELGDSAVYLCASSLGTGNNSPLHFGNGTRLTVT.

The CDR3 DNA is TGTGCCAGCAGCCGACGGGTAGAGACCCAGTACTTC. Translated: CASSRRVETQYF. V and J are TRBV21-1 and TRBJ2-5; the D call of TRBD2 is as the table states it, not checked on the DNA. TRBV21-1 is a pseudogene segment. The CDR3 has 12 amino acids.

To note about this clone: Other nucleotide sequences from this sample produce the same CDR3. The rearrangement uses TRBV9 and TRBJ1-1, with D maybe TRBD1 (6 bases). The CDR3 extends over 14 amino acids. Trimming took off 0 bases at V and 2 bases at J, with 8 bases between the two ends. The germline CDR1 and CDR2 sequences are SGDLS and YYNGEE. Here the CDR3 DNA reads TGTGCCAGCAGCGTAGCAGGGGTTAACACTGAAGCTTTCTTT. Amino acid sequence: CASSVAGVNTEAFF.

The DNA of the CDR3 is TGTGCCAGCAGTAATCCCCCCAGCAGCGGGGGGTTAGAGACCCAGTACTTC. This codes for CASSNPPSSGGLETQYF. V gene TRBV28 combines with J gene TRBJ2-5; the match to TRBD2 covers 9 bases. The germline V gene has CDR1 MDHEN and CDR2 SYDVKM. V lost 5 bases to trimming and J lost 4 bases; unmatched junction nucleotides: 14. The CDR3 extends over 17 amino acids. Full variable domain (rest looked up from reference TRBV28 and TRBJ2-5): DVKVTQSSRYLVKRTGEKVFLECVQDMDHENMFWYRQDPGLGLRLIYFSYDVKMKEKGDIPEGYSVSREKKERFSLILESASTNQTSMYLCASSNPPSSGGLETQYFGPGTRLLVL.

The chain links TRBV6-5 to TRBJ2-3; a possible D gene is TRBD2 (6 bases). V was trimmed by 7 bases and J by 3 bases, leaving 17 bases between them. CDR3 length: 15 amino acids. Germline V gene lookup returns CDR1 MNHEY and CDR2 SVGAGI. CDR3 in DNA: TGTGCCAGCACCCCACGGGGAGGAGGTACAGATACGCAGTATTTT. Amino acids: CASTPRGGGTDTQYF.

This chain joins TRBV7-9 and TRBJ1-1; the D is unclear. Germline values: CDR1 SEHNR, CDR2 FQNEAQ (reference sequence). The CDR3 consists of 12 residues. V shed 3 bases and J shed 10 bases, with 12 bases lying between them. The CDR3 coding sequence is TGTGCCAGCAGCTTCGGGGTTGGTGGAGCTTTCTTT. It yields the protein CASSFGVGGAFF.

A single count supports this clone. The V and J genes are TRBV6-7 and TRBJ2-3; 7 nucleotides agree with TRBD2. TRBV6-7 is identified as an open reading frame with a role that is uncertain. After removal of 0 bases from V and 7 bases from J, the junction contained 10 bases not matched to a gene. CDR3 size: 16 residues. Written as DNA, the CDR3 is TGTGCCAGCAGTTACTCGATCGGGGGGAGGGCCAATACGCAGTATTTT. Its translation is CASSYSIGGRANTQYF.

V is TRBV18 and J is TRBJ1-5; 8 nucleotides line up with TRBD1. Trimming took 4 bases from V and 4 from J; bases not matched to a gene: 3. Germline V CDR1 and CDR2: KGHSH, LQKENI. The CDR3 length is 14 residues. CDR3 amino acids: CASSRGQENQPQHF. CDR3 nucleotides: TGTGCCAGCTCACGGGGACAGGAGAATCAGCCCCAGCATTTT.

This clone was counted between two and nine times. The chain couples TRBV6-1 to TRBJ1-5, with 7 bases identical to TRBD1. CDR3 length: 15 amino acids. CDR1 MNHNS and CDR2 SASEGT come from the germline V gene. V dropped 11 bases and J dropped 2; count of bases not matched to a gene: 12. The CDR3 reads CASTRGVIGNQPQHF. Here the CDR3 DNA reads TGTGCCTCCACCAGGGGGGTAATTGGCAATCAGCCCCAGCATTTT.

The rearrangement joins TRBV2 to TRBJ2-3; possibly TRBD2 for D (6 bases). CDR1 is SNHLY, CDR2 FYNNEI, per germline. Trimming took off 3 bases at V and 7 bases at J, with 11 bases between the two ends. The CDR3 is made up of 13 amino acids. The CDR3 DNA reads TGTGCCAGCAGTGAGGGGGGAAGGTATACGCAGTATTTT. It specifies CASSEGGRYTQYF.

This clone was seen a single time. The rearrangement links TRBV4-1 to TRBJ1-6; D possibly corresponds to TRBD1 (5 bases). The germline V and J ends were trimmed by 0 bases and 16 bases, with 16 bases remaining between them. Per the germline V gene, CDR1 is MGHRA and CDR2 is YSYEKL. This CDR3 is 14 amino acids long. CDR3 nucleotide sequence: TGCGCCAGCAGCCAAGAAGGGGAACAGCAAGCTCTCCACTTT. This translates into CASSQEGEQQALHF.

CDR3 sequence reads: CASSLPGPDTQYF. The CDR3 DNA is TGTGCCAGCAGCTTGCCAGGCCCGGATACGCAGTATTTT. The chain joins TRBV5-4 to TRBJ2-3; D call uncertain. Per germline, CDR1 SGHNT and CDR2 YYREEE (reference sequence). Deletions cut 1 base from V and 6 bases from J, with 9 bases between. The CDR3 runs 13 residues. The variable domain in full, completed from reference TRBV5-4 and TRBJ2-3, reads ETGVTQSPTHLIKTRGQQVTLRCSSQSGHNTVSWYQQALGQGPQFIFQYYREEENGRGNFPPRFSGLQFPNYSSELNVNALELDDSALYLCASSLPGPDTQYFGPGTRLTVL.

The table lists this clone with a count of one. The sample carries other DNA sequences with the same CDR3. The J gene is TRBJ2-7, the V gene TRBV29-1, with D perhaps TRBD2 (6 bases). The CDR3 sequence is 13 residues long. Germline CDR1 and CDR2: SQVTM and ANQGSEA. V gave up 2 bases and J gave up 2 bases, with 10 bases separating them. The CDR3 DNA is TGCAGCGTTGAAACCGGGACTCCCTACGAGCAGTACTTC. Protein product: CSVETGTPYEQYF.

V usage is TRBV28 and J usage is TRBJ1-5; 9 nucleotides line up with TRBD1. Germline V CDR1 and CDR2: MDHEN, SYDVKM. The CDR3 has 15 residues. V trimming: 6 bases; J trimming: 7 bases; junction bases outside the gene matches: 10. The DNA of the CDR3 is TGTGCCAGCAGCCTTTACACAGGGGGCGCCCAGCCCCAGCATTTT. Its translation: CASSLYTGGAQPQHF.

This sequence joins TRBV5-5 and TRBJ1-4; 7 positions agree with TRBD1. The ends lost 4 bases at V and 5 bases at J; junction bases unmatched: 8. The germline V gene encodes CDR1 SGHKS and CDR2 YYEKEE (reference sequence). The CDR3 is 15 residues long. The CDR3 DNA reads as TGTGCCAGCAGCGATCTCCCGGACAGGAATGAAAAACTGTTTTTT. Encoded protein: CASSDLPDRNEKLFF.

The chain carries TRBV7-2 and TRBJ1-2; 10 nucleotides match TRBD1. Germline-derived CDR1 and CDR2 are SGHTA and FQGNSA. V was clipped by 4 bases and J by 2 bases; unmatched bases: 16. The CDR3 has 19 residues. The CDR3 spells CASSSHERDRGFRNYGYTF. CDR3 DNA sequence: TGTGCCAGCAGCTCCCATGAGCGGGACAGGGGTTTTCGGAACTATGGCTACACCTTC.

The chain uses TRBV28 and TRBJ2-2; weak D call: TRBD2 (5 bases). The CDR3 is made up of 16 amino acids. Germline CDR1 reads MDHEN; CDR2 reads SYDVKM. V was clipped by 3 bases and J by 5 bases, with 16 bases between them. The DNA for the CDR3 is TGTGCCAGCAGTTTTCCAGCCAGCGGACGGACCGGGGAGCTGTTTTTT. Protein: CASSFPASGRTGELFF. The whole variable domain, remainder taken from reference TRBV28 and TRBJ2-2, is DVKVTQSSRYLVKRTGEKVFLECVQDMDHENMFWYRQDPGLGLRLIYFSYDVKMKEKGDIPEGYSVSREKKERFSLILESASTNQTSMYLCASSFPASGRTGELFFGEGSRLTVL.